The clone carrying this T cell receptor beta chain showed up many times. Its antigen is still unknown. The junction had 17 bases not matched to a gene; V was cut back by 5 bases and J by 5 bases. This CDR3 comprises 17 residues. This sample is part of a study of regulatory T cells in long-lasting Graves disease. Study summary: Patients newly diagnosed with Graves' had been on antithyroid drugs for under 3 months. Study-level findings and limits: Favored gene segments in persistent disease were TRBV28, TRBJ1-2 and TRBJ2-5.

As to time point: newly diagnosed GD, antithyroid drugs for less than 3 months. RNA from PBMCs was the source of the TCR library. Nine milliliters of peripheral blood were taken and placed in EDTA tubes. Researchers made TCR beta libraries by using iRepertoire HTBI primers and running Arm-PCR on CDR3 regions. MiXCR, applied by TCRdb to the multiplex PCR reads, yields one record per CDR3 protein. The table records 400,000 to 500,000 distinct CDR3 sequences, more than 13% of them present only once. The data also belong to a second study, concerning T cells in Graves' hyperthyroidism and ophthalmopathy. This second study notes: Most thyroid clonotypes that were expanded above 0.001 also turned up in blood.

The rearrangement links TRBV12-3 or TRBV12-4 to TRBJ1-2, with TRBD1 matching over 7 bases. The source material was peripheral blood mononuclear cells (PBMCs), sampled at new diagnosis, from a patient treated with antithyroid drugs. The receptor comes from a woman in her 30s with Graves disease. The DNA for the CDR3 is TGTGCCAGCAGTCTTATCCTCCGGGACAGAGGAATATATGGCTACACCTTC. This codes for CASSLILRDRGIYGYTF.